Each of the 16 T cell receptor beta chains below was sequenced from the same sample in a study of T cells in Graves' hyperthyroidism and ophthalmopathy. Regions amplified from RNA transcripts were the TCR beta CDR3 regions. A set of HTBI primers served as the primers for a first-round RT-PCR of the TCR CDR3. TCRdb passed the multiplex PCR reads through MiXCR, listing each CDR3 protein once. The sample contains 620,000 or so distinct CDR3 sequences, about 15% of which appear only once. The sequenced material came from blood. The receptor source for this set is a woman between 50 and 59 years old with Graves' ophthalmopathy.

This clonotype was found a few times. The chain combines TRBV9 with TRBJ2-2; a weak D match, TRBD1 (5 bases). The CDR3 spans 16 residues. Deletions cut 4 bases from V and 0 bases from J, with 13 bases between. The germline V gene has CDR1 SGDLS and CDR2 YYNGEE. CDR3 protein: CASSTQQASNTGELFF. DNA of the CDR3: TGTGCCAGCAGCACCCAACAGGCCTCGAACACCGGGGAGCTGTTTTTT. The entire variable domain, with the rest obtained from reference TRBV9 and TRBJ2-2, is as follows: DSGVTQTPKHLITATGQRVTLRCSPRSGDLSVYWYQQSLDQGLQFLIQYYNGEERAKGNILERFSAQQFPDLHSELNLSSLELGDSALYFCASSTQQASNTGELFFGEGSRLTVL.

In this sample, this clonotype turned up a few times. V usage is TRBV6-1 and J usage is TRBJ2-5; D gene ambiguous. Between the trimmed V and J ends, which lost 6 bases and 13 bases, there was a span of 15 bases. This CDR3 contains 11 residues. CDR1 MNHNS and CDR2 SASEGT come from the germline V gene. CDR3 bases: TGTGCCAGCAGCTTATCTACGCTTGCGTACTTC. As protein: CASSLSTLAYF.

At least ten counts were recorded for this clonotype. This chain joins TRBV5-1 and TRBJ2-5; 8 bases align to TRBD1. Losses at the gene ends were 5 bases for V and 5 bases for J; bases not matched to a gene: 8. CDR1 and CDR2 from the germline V gene are SGHRS and YFSETQ. The CDR3 runs 14 residues. For the CDR3, the DNA is TGCGCCAGCAGTACCGGGACAGGTTACGAGACCCAGTACTTC. As protein: CASSTGTGYETQYF.

A remark on this clonotype: This may be a read error, as it is one base from a much larger clone. The V gene is TRBV7-9, the J gene TRBJ2-1; 10 positions agree with TRBD2. V was pared by 4 bases and J by 7 bases, with 7 bases of the junction left unmatched. This CDR3 comprises 15 residues. The V gene's germline CDR1 is SEHNR and CDR2 FQNEAQ (reference sequence). The CDR3 region has the DNA TGTGCCAGCAGCTCCACTAGCGGGATGAGTAATGAGCAGTTCTTC. Its translation is CASSSTSGMSNEQFF.

This clonotype appeared many times. The J gene is TRBJ1-1, the V gene TRBV20-1; the match to TRBD1 covers 9 bases. The V and J ends lost 2 bases and 4 bases, in that order; junction bases with no gene match: 8. This CDR3 comprises 15 residues. Germline-derived CDR1 and CDR2 are DFQATT and SNEGSKA (reference sequence). The CDR3 DNA reads TGCAGTGCTAGACCCACGGACAGGGGAGGCACTGAAGCTTTCTTT. Translated: CSARPTDRGGTEAFF.

This CDR3 is CASRPTGGSSAFF. The CDR3 DNA reads as TGTGCCAGCAGGCCTACAGGGGGTAGTTCTGCTTTCTTT. The rearrangement uses TRBV6-1 and TRBJ1-1; 8 bases align to TRBD1. V lost 6 bases to trimming and J lost 11 bases; unmatched junction nucleotides: 11. This CDR3 comprises 13 residues. In germline, CDR1 is MNHNS, CDR2 SASEGT.

This clonotype was picked up many times. The gene calls are TRBV7-9 and TRBJ2-1; TRBD2 matches 8 bases. Germline-derived CDR1 and CDR2 are SEHNR and FQNEAQ (reference sequence). V was clipped by 5 bases and J by 4 bases; unmatched bases: 7. The CDR3 extends over 15 amino acids. CDR3 sequence reads: CASSDGRAGYNEQFF. CDR3 DNA sequence: TGTGCCAGCAGCGACGGGAGGGCCGGTTACAATGAGCAGTTCTTC.

Many counts were recorded for this clonotype. The chain employs TRBV28 and TRBJ2-5; a weak D match, TRBD2 (6 bases). CDR1 is MDHEN, CDR2 SYDVKM, per germline. Trimming cost V 8 bases and J 1 base, with 11 bases left between them. This CDR3 is built from 13 residues. CDR3 DNA: TGTGCCAGCCGCTTGGGACTCCAAGAGACCCAGTACTTC. It encodes CASRLGLQETQYF.

This chain connects TRBV9 to TRBJ2-1; no firm D call. Between the trimmed V and J ends, which lost 0 bases and 7 bases, there was a span of 8 bases. The CDR3 spans 13 residues. Germline V gene sequence: CDR1 SGDLS, CDR2 YYNGEE. The CDR3 loop is CASSVAPRNEQFF. The CDR3 nucleotides read TGTGCCAGCAGCGTAGCCCCGAGGAATGAGCAGTTCTTC.

This clonotype was seen a handful of times. The chain employs TRBV4-3 and TRBJ2-1, with 10 bases aligning to TRBD1. Germline CDR1 LGHNA, CDR2 YSLEER. The CDR3 has 15 amino acids. With V trimmed by 4 bases and J by 5 bases, 5 bases remained unmatched. The chain's CDR3 is CASSLGTGAHNEQFF. In DNA form, the CDR3 reads TGCGCCAGCAGCCTCGGGACAGGGGCTCACAATGAGCAGTTCTTC.

There are many counts of this clonotype. CDR3 nucleotide sequence: TGCAGTGCCAACACAGGGTCCTACGAGCAGTACTTC. Amino acid sequence: CSANTGSYEQYF. The genes are TRBV20-1 and TRBJ2-7; a possible D gene is TRBD1 (6 bases). V was clipped by 6 bases and J by 1 base, with 10 bases between them. The CDR3 is made up of 12 amino acids. Germline values: CDR1 DFQATT, CDR2 SNEGSKA (reference sequence).

This clonotype was detected many times. The chain joins TRBV11-2 to TRBJ1-4; tentatively, D is TRBD1 (6 bases). The germline CDR1 and CDR2 sequences are SGHAT and FQNNGV. This CDR3 contains 14 residues. V lost 6 bases, J lost 8 bases, and 16 bases lay in between. Written as DNA, the CDR3 is TGTGCCAGCAGATACTTACAGGGTGGGGAAAAACTGTTTTTT. Translated, it gives CASRYLQGGEKLFF.

This clonotype was detected ten times or more. This chain links TRBV29-1 with TRBJ2-7, with 8 bases lining up with TRBD1. J gave up 2 bases and V 5 bases, and 5 bases lay outside the gene matches. This CDR3 contains 13 residues. The germline CDR1 and CDR2 sequences are SQVTM and ANQGSEA. Here the CDR3 reads CSVPGTGTYEQYF. The CDR3 DNA follows: TGCAGCGTTCCCGGGACAGGCACCTACGAGCAGTACTTC.

This clonotype was seen more than once but under ten times. The V call is TRBV7-9, the J call TRBJ2-1; D remains unclear. The CDR3 runs 14 residues. From germline, CDR1 is SEHNR and CDR2 FQNEAQ (reference sequence). Trimming shortened V by 5 bases and J by 5 bases, and 13 bases separated the two germline ends. The CDR3 spells CASSQVLADNEQFF. DNA of the CDR3: TGTGCCAGCAGCCAAGTTCTCGCTGACAATGAGCAGTTCTTC.

This clonotype was counted a few times. The chain has TRBV10-3 and TRBJ2-7; 7 bases fit TRBD2. Germline lookup yields CDR1 ENHRY and CDR2 SYGVKD. CDR3 length: 13 amino acids. J was trimmed by 0 bases and V by 6 bases; bases with no gene match: 2. CDR3 DNA: TGTGCCATCAGACTAGCGAGCTCCTACGAGCAGTACTTC. This gives the protein CAIRLASSYEQYF.

This clonotype was found a few times. J is TRBJ2-7 and V is TRBV29-1, with D tentatively TRBD2 (5 bases). Trimming left V 4 bases short and J 3 bases short, with 22 bases between. Germline V gene data show CDR1 as SQVTM and CDR2 as ANQGSEA. The CDR3 consists of 16 residues. CDR3 in amino acids: CSVAEDLALPRYEQYF. In nucleotides, the CDR3 is TGCAGCGTTGCGGAAGACCTAGCACTCCCACGCTACGAGCAGTACTTC.